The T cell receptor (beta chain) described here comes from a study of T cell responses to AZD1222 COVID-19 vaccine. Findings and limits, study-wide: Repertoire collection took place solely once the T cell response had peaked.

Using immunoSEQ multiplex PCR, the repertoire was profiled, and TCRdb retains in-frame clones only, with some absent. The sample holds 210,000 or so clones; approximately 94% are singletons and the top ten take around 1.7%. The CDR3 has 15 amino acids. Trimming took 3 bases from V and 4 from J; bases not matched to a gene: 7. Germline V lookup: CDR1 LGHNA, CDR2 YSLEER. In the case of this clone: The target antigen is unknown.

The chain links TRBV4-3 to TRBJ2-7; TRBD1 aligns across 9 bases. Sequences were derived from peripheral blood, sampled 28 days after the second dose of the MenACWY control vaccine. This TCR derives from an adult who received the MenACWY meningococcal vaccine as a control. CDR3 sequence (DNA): TGCGCCAGCAGCCACTCCGGGACAGGGCATTACGAGCAGTACTTC. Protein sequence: CASSHSGTGHYEQYF.